This is a list of T cell receptor beta chains from one sample in a study of cytomegalovirus exposure and HLA in healthy donors. Assay used: immunoSEQ multiplex PCR; TCRdb lists only in-frame clones, some missing. The repertoire holds over 110,000 clones, with about 80% as singletons. Specimen: PBMCs. These receptors were obtained from a woman between 18 and 29 years old in good health and CMV-seropositive. The CDR3 runs from the conserved cysteine through the conserved F or W. D genes are given only for firm matches. A clone size is listed for some rows: how often the clone was seen (once, few, many), or a class if it is expanded.

d_call j_call v_call clone_size cdr3_nt cdr3_aa
. TRBJ2-5 TRBV29-1 . TGCAGCGTGGGGGGAGCGGCCAGTAAAGAGACCCAGTACTTC CSVGGAASKETQYF
. TRBJ1-3 TRBV19 . TGTGCCTCTAACAGGCAGGTAAGCTCTGGAAACACCATATATTTT CASNRQVSSGNTIYF
. TRBJ2-2 TRBV29-1 few TGCAGCGTTTCGTCCAACACCGGGGAGCTGTTTTTT CSVSSNTGELFF
TRBD1 TRBJ1-2 TRBV19 . TGTGCCAGTAGCCGACAGGGGAACTATGGCTACACCTTC CASSRQGNYGYTF
TRBD2 TRBJ2-1 TRBV19 . TGTGCCAGTAGTATAGGTAGCGGGGGGGTGGATGAGCAGTTCTTC CASSIGSGGVDEQFF
. TRBJ2-5 TRBV5-1 . TGCGCCAGCAGCTTGCCCGGGACTGATCAAGAGACCCAGTACTTC CASSLPGTDQETQYF
. TRBJ1-5 TRBV7-2 . TGTGCCAGCAGCCCTGGGGGGGGCCGAACGGGGCCCCAGCATTTT CASSPGGGRTGPQHF
TRBD1 TRBJ1-1 TRBV6-1 . TGTGCCAGCACCCCCGGGACAGGGAACACTGAAGCTTTCTTT CASTPGTGNTEAFF
TRBD2 TRBJ2-1 TRBV5-1 . TGCGCCAGCAGCCTTAGCGGGTTAAGGCAGTTCTTC CASSLSGLRQFF
. TRBJ1-1 TRBV18 once TGTGCCAGCTCACTACAGGACACTGAAGCTTTCTTT CASSLQDTEAFF